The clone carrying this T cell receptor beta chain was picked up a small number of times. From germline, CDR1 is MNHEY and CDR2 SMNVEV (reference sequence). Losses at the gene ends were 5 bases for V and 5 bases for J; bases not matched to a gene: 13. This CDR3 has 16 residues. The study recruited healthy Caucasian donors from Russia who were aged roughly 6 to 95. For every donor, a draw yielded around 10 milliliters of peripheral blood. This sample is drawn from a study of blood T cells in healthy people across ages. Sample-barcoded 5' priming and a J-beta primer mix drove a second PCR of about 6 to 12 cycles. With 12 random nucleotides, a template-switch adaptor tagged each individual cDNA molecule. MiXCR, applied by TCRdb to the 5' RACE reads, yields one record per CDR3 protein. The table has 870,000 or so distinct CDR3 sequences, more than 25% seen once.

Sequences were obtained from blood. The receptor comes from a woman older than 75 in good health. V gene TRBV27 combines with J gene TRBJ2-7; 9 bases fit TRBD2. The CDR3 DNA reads TGTGCCAGCAGTCTCTGGCGGGGGGGGCCTTTCAACGAGCAGTACTTC. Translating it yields CASSLWRGGPFNEQYF.